Included here is one T cell receptor (beta chain) sequence, with context. Antigen: not known. The sample originates from a study of T cell responses to AZD1222 COVID-19 vaccine. Study-wide results and caveats: Spike was spanned by vaccine-associated CD4 TCRs, which were dominant at 160-218 and 743-854. Nearly half of spike-specific TCRs reportedly go after variant regions that carry no mutations. The donor group comprised mostly white British people and more females; the analysis possibly underestimated clonal diversity.

The CDR3 covers 15 residues. Germline loops: CDR1 LGHDT, CDR2 YNNKEL (reference sequence). V dropped 3 bases and J dropped 3; count of bases not matched to a gene: 5. Some second doses came at about 4 weeks and others at about 12 weeks; these were pooled. The assay was immunoSEQ multiplex PCR, and TCRdb's table has in-frame clones only and misses some. This table has under 150,000 clones, around 89% appearing once. V and J are TRBV3-1 (or the pseudogene TRBV3-2) and TRBJ2-5; TRBD2 matches 9 bases. The receptor was isolated from an adult who received the AZD1222 COVID-19 vaccine. The specimen comprised peripheral blood, sampled 28 days after the second AZD1222 dose. For the CDR3, the DNA is TGTGCCAGCAGCCATAACCCTAGCGGGGAAGAGACCCAGTACTTC. Its translation is CASSHNPSGEETQYF.